This T cell receptor (beta chain) was found in a study of cytomegalovirus exposure and HLA in healthy donors. Study conclusions and caveats: It was confirmed in vitro that a few of the CMV-associated chains were specific for CMV antigens.

Between the trimmed V and J ends, which lost 4 bases and 7 bases, there was a span of 9 bases. The CDR3 length is 12 residues. The germline CDR1 and CDR2 sequences are SGHDT and YYEEEE. 13 Jbeta primers and 60 Vbeta primers were used for the PCR. TCRdb keeps only in-frame clones here, not all; method: immunoSEQ multiplex PCR. The sample consists of approximately 130,000 clones, 70% to 85% of them appearing once. As concerns this clone: Antigen specificity is unknown.

The chain has TRBV5-6 and TRBJ1-3, with D uncertain. Sequenced: PBMCs. This clonotype was sampled from a woman aged 55-70 years in good health and CMV-seropositive. The CDR3 DNA reads TGTGCCAGCAGCCGGGGAGCGAACACCATATATTTT. Protein sequence: CASSRGANTIYF.